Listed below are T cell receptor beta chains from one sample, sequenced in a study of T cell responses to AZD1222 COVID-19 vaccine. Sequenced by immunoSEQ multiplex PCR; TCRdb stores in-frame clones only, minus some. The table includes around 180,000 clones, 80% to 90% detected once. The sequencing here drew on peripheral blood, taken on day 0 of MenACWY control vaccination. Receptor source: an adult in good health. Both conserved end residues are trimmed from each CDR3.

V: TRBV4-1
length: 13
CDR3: ASSQAGQGGAEAF

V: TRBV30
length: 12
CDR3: AWSAGPTNYGYT

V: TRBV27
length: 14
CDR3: ASSARGGRSNQPQH

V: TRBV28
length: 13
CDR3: ASSLSVTLGRPQH

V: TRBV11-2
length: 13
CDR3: ASSRGQGVTYEQY

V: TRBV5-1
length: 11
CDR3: ASSLILDTEAF

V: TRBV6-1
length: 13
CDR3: ASREAGQPNEKLF

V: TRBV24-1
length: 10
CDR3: ATSDAGTEAF

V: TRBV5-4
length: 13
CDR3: ASSTPGQPNTEAF

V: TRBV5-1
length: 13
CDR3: ASSLFRGDNSPLH

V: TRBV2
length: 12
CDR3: ASQALTANEKLF

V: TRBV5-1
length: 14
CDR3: ASSLGLGGGGTEAF

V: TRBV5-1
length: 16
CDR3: ASSSGTSGRPPSYEQY

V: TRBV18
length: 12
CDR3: ASSYPGQSYEQY

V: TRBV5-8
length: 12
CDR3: ASSLDVWAYEQY

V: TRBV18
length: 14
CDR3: ASSPKQGSSGNTIY

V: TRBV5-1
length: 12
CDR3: ASSPLIAEETQY

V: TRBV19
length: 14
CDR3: ASSRGGLAGGGEQF

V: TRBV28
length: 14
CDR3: ASRFRTGPSLQPQH

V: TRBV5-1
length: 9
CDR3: ASSFAGEAF

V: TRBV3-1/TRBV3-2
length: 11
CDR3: ASSPTGIYEQY

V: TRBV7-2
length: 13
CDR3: ASTQGAGGDVTQY